The clone carrying this T cell receptor (beta chain) was observed a few times. The same CDR3 arises from other DNA sequences in this sample as well. Trimming took 6 bases from V and 4 from J, leaving 9 bases between them. Germline values: CDR1 MDHEN, CDR2 SYDVKM. The CDR3 runs 12 residues. This record belongs to a study of blood T cell repertoires in COVID-19. Study context: Samples representing acute and convalescent COVID-19 were sourced from the United States, Italy and Spain. T cells, B-cell-depleted T cells, or PBMCs supplied cDNA or gDNA.

Recruits, aged 18 to 89 years, lived in 24 US areas. Study processing details: Nucleated cell counts were estimated from reference gene primer amplification. Sequenced by immunoSEQ multiplex PCR; TCRdb stores in-frame clones only, minus some. V and J calls and clone size follow that table, whereas D and trimming were derived from the DNA. The sample includes approximately 300,000 clones, 85% of them seen just once. The sequencing sample was made of PBMCs or T cells enriched from blood (not recorded which). This clonotype originated in a woman aged 25 to 39 who had been exposed to COVID-19. The rearrangement uses TRBV28 and TRBJ1-1, with unresolved D. The CDR3 sequence is CASSDRVTEAFF. The CDR3 DNA follows: TGTGCCAGCAGCGACCGGGTCACTGAAGCTTTCTTT. Supplemented by reference TRBV28 and TRBJ1-1, the full variable domain reads DVKVTQSSRYLVKRTGEKVFLECVQDMDHENMFWYRQDPGLGLRLIYFSYDVKMKEKGDIPEGYSVSREKKERFSLILESASTNQTSMYLCASSDRVTEAFFGQGTRLTVV.